The 7 T cell receptor beta chains presented below share a single source sample, sequenced in a study of cytomegalovirus exposure and HLA in healthy donors. Measured with immunoSEQ multiplex PCR; TCRdb has only the in-frame clones, and not every one. The sample has under 200,000 clones, approximately 89% seen once. The source material was PBMCs. These receptors all stem from a woman under 30 in good health and CMV-seropositive.

This clone has more than one count but fewer than ten. The chain uses TRBV29-1 and TRBJ2-3; 8 bases are shared with TRBD1. Per the germline V gene, CDR1 is SQVTM and CDR2 is ANQGSEA. The length of the CDR3 is 13 residues. The junction had 5 bases not matched to a gene; V was cut back by 7 bases and J by 2 bases. The CDR3 nucleotides read TGCAGCGCACGACAGGGGACCACAGATACGCAGTATTTT. This sequence encodes CSARQGTTDTQYF.

The V call is TRBV7-3, the J call TRBJ1-1; 8 bases line up with TRBD1. V was clipped by 5 bases and J by 0 bases; unmatched bases: 2. Germline V CDR1 and CDR2: SGHTA, FQGTGA. This CDR3 has 14 residues. The chain's CDR3 is CASSLTGVNTEAFF. The CDR3 nucleotides are TGTGCCAGCAGCCTGACAGGGGTGAACACTGAAGCTTTCTTT.

V is TRBV9 and J is TRBJ2-3; D not resolved. This CDR3 is 14 amino acids long. V was cut by 2 bases and J by 2 bases, with 9 bases left in between. Germline values: CDR1 SGDLS, CDR2 YYNGEE. The CDR3 DNA is TGTGCCAGCAGCGTTTCAGACTTCACAGATACGCAGTATTTT. Amino acid sequence: CASSVSDFTDTQYF.

The chain joins TRBV7-2 to TRBJ2-7, with D perhaps TRBD2 (6 bases). The CDR3 consists of 15 residues. The germline CDR1 and CDR2 sequences are SGHTA and FQGNSA. V gave up 4 bases and J gave up 2 bases, with 15 bases separating them. CDR3 sequence: CASSSSGHPAYEQYF. CDR3 DNA sequence: TGTGCCAGCAGCTCAAGCGGGCACCCGGCCTACGAGCAGTACTTC. The full variable domain, its missing parts supplied by reference TRBV7-2 and TRBJ2-7, is GAGVSQSPSNKVTEKGKDVELRCDPISGHTALYWYRQSLGQGLEFLIYFQGNSAPDKSGLPSDRFSAERTGGSVSTLTIQRTQQEDSAVYLCASSSSGHPAYEQYFGPGTRLTVT.

This clone was seen a single time. CDR3 nucleotide sequence: TGTGCCAGTAGTCTACGGACAGCAACAGATACGCAGTATTTT. The encoded protein is CASSLRTATDTQYF. The rearrangement joins TRBV19 to TRBJ2-3; the D gene is possibly TRBD1 (6 bases). This CDR3 spans 14 amino acids. In germline, CDR1 is LNHDA, CDR2 SQIVND (reference sequence). Trimming stripped 5 bases from V and 3 bases from J, with 12 bases between.

About this clone itself: Germline and junction disagree at one end, which may indicate a read error. The chain joins TRBV6-5 to TRBJ2-3; TRBD2 matches 10 bases. CDR1 and CDR2 (germline): MNHEY, SVGAGI. There are 13 residues in the CDR3. The CDR3 loop reads CASGRPPADTQYF. The CDR3 coding sequence is TGCGCTAGCGGGAGACCCCCCGCAGATACGCAGTATTTT.

The V call is TRBV2, the J call TRBJ1-5; D is unclear. Trimming left V 4 bases short and J 3 bases short, with 16 bases between. Germline V lookup: CDR1 SNHLY, CDR2 FYNNEI. This CDR3 contains 16 residues. This CDR3 reads CASSGYRPESNQPQHF. CDR3 coding DNA: TGTGCCAGCAGTGGATACAGACCCGAGTCCAATCAGCCCCAGCATTTT.